The source of this T cell receptor beta chain is a study of post-analysis software for immune sequencing data (dated by TCRdb to the mid-2010s). For context, the study as a whole: Relapsing-remitting, secondary progressive and progressive-relapsing multiple sclerosis were recorded as disease courses, and subtype annotation was lacking for some patients. The patient repertoires were set against ten to eleven previously published healthy control repertoires from donors whose ages ranged from about 6 to 25 years. A subset of samples was prepared in parallel using single-end sample barcoding, then pooled and co-amplified after Illumina adapter ligation.

To demonstrate the VDJtools post-analysis software, TCR beta repertoires were profiled from the peripheral blood of over ten young patients with multiple sclerosis. Multiple sclerosis patients were children and adolescents aged 6 to 15 years. After removal of 7 bases from V and 8 bases from J, the junction retains 3 bases not matched to a gene. From the germline V gene (reference sequence), CDR1 is DFQATT and CDR2 is SNEGSKA. Taken from cysteine to phenylalanine, the CDR3 has 11 residues. Only CDR3 DNA is held: 33 bases, read in frame from base 1. As concerns this clonotype: It has no known antigen specificity. It has no much larger one-base neighbor in the sample; base qualities were not kept.

Overall results and qualifications from the work: Direct clustering with F measure revealed strong co-clustering of samples prepared in the same batch, which led to a batch-effect correction. Significantly higher frequencies in patients than in controls were found for five TRBV segments, including TRBV5-6, TRBV5-1 and TRBV20-1. The multiple sclerosis patient group was slightly younger than the control group. Compared with controls, multiple sclerosis patients had significantly lower normalized Chao1 diversity, a finding suggesting substantial peripheral T-cell clonal expansion.

The library was produced with PCR. Sequenced using an Illumina HiSeq 2500. Unique molecular identifiers were incorporated into TCR beta cDNA libraries to reduce PCR and sequencing biases. Every 1 to 10 million input T cells yielded 500,000 or so cDNA molecules, meaning each molecule approximated one T cell. The same protocol used for the earlier healthy control dataset was applied to prepare and sequence the patient libraries. Within a given batch, samples were prepared together, multiplexed and sequenced on the same HiSeq lane. Under the source paper's analysis protocol: MIGEC was used to process the raw barcoded reads, and molecular identifier groups with only a single read were discarded before consensus assembly and CDR3 extraction. Clonotype tables were post-analysed with VDJtools, normalizing diversity by down-sampling all datasets to the smallest sample size. Repertoire overlap clustering matched CDR3 amino acid but not nucleotide sequences to correct batch-related cross-sample contamination. Through fastp at Q25 and MiXCR, TCRdb rebuilt clones from the public reads, retaining in-frame beta chains. All rows with the same CDR3 protein become a single entry with the most common DNA and genes. The V and J calls come from TCRdb's annotation, not from the publication. In all, the sample holds roughly 670,000 distinct CDR3 sequences, and 55% to 60% of those were seen once. The top ten clones comprise about 10% of the sample.

Recombination linked TRBV20-1 to TRBJ2-3, and 10 bases in between align with TRBD2. The origin of this receptor is a girl aged 2 to 9 with multiple sclerosis. The source material was blood. CDR3 region: CSVLAGATQYF. The bases are TGCAGTGTTCTAGCGGGAGCTACGCAGTATTTT.